This TCR beta chain was sequenced during a study of blood T cell repertoires in COVID-19. Across the whole study: Sources were T cells, B-cell-depleted T cells, or PBMCs; the material itself was cDNA or gDNA.

This table comes from immunoSEQ multiplex PCR, and its TCRdb copy is limited to in-frame clones, with some not included. The top ten clones hold around 3.3% of a sample with 95,000 to 110,000 clones, 70% to 90% of them seen once. Germline CDR1 reads SGHNT; CDR2 reads YYREEE (reference sequence). The ends were cut back, 0 bases at V and 4 bases at J, with 7 bases in the middle. The CDR3 extends over 13 amino acids. The V and J genes are TRBV5-4 and TRBJ1-1; D gene unclear. Sequencing was done on a sample of peripheral blood. This sequence originates from a man aged 50 to 60 in a cohort sampled during active COVID-19. The DNA of the CDR3 is TGTGCCAGCAGCTTGGGAGGGCGCACTGAAGCTTTCTTT. Protein sequence: CASSLGGRTEAFF.